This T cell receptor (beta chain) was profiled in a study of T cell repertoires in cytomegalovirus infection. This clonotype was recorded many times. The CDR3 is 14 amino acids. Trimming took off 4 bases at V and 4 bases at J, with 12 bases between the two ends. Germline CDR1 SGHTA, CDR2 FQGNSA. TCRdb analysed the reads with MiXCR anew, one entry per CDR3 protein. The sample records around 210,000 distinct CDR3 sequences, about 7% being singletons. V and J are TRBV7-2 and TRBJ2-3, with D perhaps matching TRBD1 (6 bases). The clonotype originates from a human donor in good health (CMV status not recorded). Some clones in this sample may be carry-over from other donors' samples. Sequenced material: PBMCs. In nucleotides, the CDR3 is TGTGCCAGCAGCTATCAGACAGGTGCAGATACGCAGTATTTT. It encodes CASSYQTGADTQYF.